The 20 T cell receptor beta chains presented below share a single source sample, sequenced in a study of beta chain features in type 1 diabetes (dated by TCRdb to between 2018 and 2020). Libraries were constructed by the immunoSEQ multiplex PCR assay. The High Capacity cDNA Reverse Transcription Kit was used to reverse transcribe all of the isolated RNA, meaning that expressed TCRB transcripts were what got sequenced. As stored in TCRdb, this immuneACCESS dataset retains in-frame rearrangements with V and J assigned. A fraction of the clones does not appear; measured against another copy, unresolved V genes explain less than half of the discrepancy, and the remainder lacks a known reason. This sample has 250,000 to 300,000 clones in its table, and approximately 25% of those were observed once. The ten largest clones represent about 0.012% of the sample. These TCRs are of unknown antigen specificity.

Points the paper makes about the study in general: A moderate but significant shortening of TCRB CDR3 length was observed in type 1 diabetes patients in all four CD4+ subsets.

The material sequenced was naive CD4+ T cells from blood. The label giving this sample's cell subset or site can be read as: true naive CD4+ T cells. The receptor set was obtained from a woman in her thirties with type 1 diabetes.

V gene TRBV30 combines with J gene TRBJ1-3; D uncertain. CDR3 length equals 13 residues. The ends were cut back, 3 bases at V and 0 bases at J, with 6 bases in the middle. Germline loops: CDR1 GTSNPN, CDR2 SVGIG (reference sequence). CDR3 in amino acids: CAWRQYSGNTIYF. The CDR3 region has the DNA TGTGCCTGGAGGCAGTACTCTGGAAACACCATATATTTT.

The genes are TRBV9 and TRBJ2-2; weak D call: TRBD2 (7 bases). The CDR3 runs 15 residues. V was clipped by 0 bases and J by 6 bases, with 12 bases between them. CDR1 is SGDLS and CDR2 is YYNGEE in the germline V gene. CDR3 bases: TGTGCCAGCAGCGTAGACCAGGGGAGGGCCGGGGAGCTGTTTTTT. Translation: CASSVDQGRAGELFF. The whole variable domain, filled in from reference TRBV9 and TRBJ2-2, reads DSGVTQTPKHLITATGQRVTLRCSPRSGDLSVYWYQQSLDQGLQFLIQYYNGEERAKGNILERFSAQQFPDLHSELNLSSLELGDSALYFCASSVDQGRAGELFFGEGSRLTVL.

V gene TRBV19 combines with J gene TRBJ1-2; 10 bases agree with TRBD1. Germline trimming cut 9 bases from V and 5 bases from J; bases unmatched to any gene: 12. The CDR3 has 15 amino acids. Germline V gene sequence: CDR1 LNHDA, CDR2 SQIVND (reference sequence). CDR3 residues: CASSRGGTGEYGYTF. DNA of the CDR3: TGTGCCAGCTCCAGGGGAGGGACAGGGGAATATGGCTACACCTTC. Full variable domain (missing parts from reference TRBV19 and TRBJ1-2): DGGITQSPKYLFRKEGQNVTLSCEQNLNHDAMYWYRQDPGQGLRLIYYSQIVNDFQKGDIAEGYSVSREKKESFPLTVTSAQKNPTAFYLCASSRGGTGEYGYTFGSGTRLTVV.

The chain is built from TRBV30 and TRBJ1-1; D possibly corresponds to TRBD1 (6 bases). This CDR3 comprises 13 residues. V shed 0 bases and J shed 7 bases, with 12 bases lying between them. CDR1 GTSNPN and CDR2 SVGIG come from the germline V gene (reference sequence). This CDR3 reads CAWSVQGSSEAFF. DNA for the CDR3: TGTGCCTGGAGTGTACAGGGCTCCAGTGAAGCTTTCTTT. Looking up the rest from reference TRBV30 and TRBJ1-1 gives the full variable domain: SQTIHQWPATLVQPVGSPLSLECTVEGTSNPNLYWYRQAAGRGLQLLFYSVGIGQISSEVPQNLSASRPQDRQFILSSKKLLLSDSGFYLCAWSVQGSSEAFFGQGTRLTVV.

The chain employs TRBV29-1 and TRBJ2-7, with D tentatively TRBD1 (5 bases). Trimming took 7 bases from V and 3 from J, leaving 13 bases between them. CDR3 length: 12 residues. In germline, CDR1 is SQVTM, CDR2 ANQGSEA. The CDR3 DNA reads TGCAGCGCACGAGACAGACTCTACGAGCAGTACTTC. This translates into CSARDRLYEQYF.

The V and J genes are TRBV28 and TRBJ1-1; D is perhaps TRBD1 (5 bases). CDR1 is MDHEN, CDR2 SYDVKM, per germline. V was pared by 4 bases and J by 4 bases, with 13 bases between. CDR3 length equals 14 residues. CDR3 sequence reads: CASSSTGGVTEAFF. The CDR3 DNA is TGTGCCAGCAGTTCGACCGGAGGGGTCACTGAAGCTTTCTTT.

J is TRBJ1-5 and V is TRBV19; D may be TRBD1 (6 bases). There are 11 residues in the CDR3. V lost 3 bases, J lost 11 bases, and 8 bases lay in between. The germline CDR1 and CDR2 sequences are LNHDA and SQIVND (reference sequence). CDR3 residues: CASSIRDTQHF. For the CDR3, the DNA is TGTGCCAGTAGTATCCGGGACACCCAGCATTTT.

This clone was detected a few times. The chain has TRBV19 and TRBJ2-2; 8 bases align to TRBD1. Per the germline V gene, CDR1 is LNHDA and CDR2 is SQIVND (reference sequence). This CDR3 spans 13 amino acids. V trimming: 7 bases; J trimming: 7 bases; junction bases outside the gene matches: 5. CDR3: CASKDRDGGELFF. DNA of the CDR3: TGTGCCAGTAAGGACAGGGACGGCGGGGAGCTGTTTTTT. The whole variable domain, remainder taken from reference TRBV19 and TRBJ2-2, is DGGITQSPKYLFRKEGQNVTLSCEQNLNHDAMYWYRQDPGQGLRLIYYSQIVNDFQKGDIAEGYSVSREKKESFPLTVTSAQKNPTAFYLCASKDRDGGELFFGEGSRLTVL.

V gene TRBV2 combines with J gene TRBJ2-2; tentatively, D is TRBD2 (6 bases). The CDR3 has 15 amino acids. From germline, CDR1 is SNHLY and CDR2 FYNNEI. V dropped 6 bases and J dropped 1 base, with 12 bases sitting between them. The CDR3 loop is CASSGTSMNTGELFF. As DNA, the CDR3 is TGTGCCAGCAGCGGGACTTCGATGAACACCGGGGAGCTGTTTTTT.

The V gene is TRBV9, the J gene TRBJ1-2, with 8 nucleotides matching TRBD1. Trimming took 3 bases from V and 7 from J; bases not matched to a gene: 11. Germline V gene data show CDR1 as SGDLS and CDR2 as YYNGEE. The CDR3 is 15 amino acids. Here the CDR3 DNA reads TGTGCCAGCAGCGCTCGCCCACAGGGGGTGGTTGGCTACACCTTC. The encoded protein is CASSARPQGVVGYTF.

This clone appeared a few times. This chain uses TRBV7-8 with TRBJ2-1; TRBD2 agrees at 9 bases. CDR1 is SGHVS and CDR2 is FQNEAQ in the germline V gene. The CDR3 is made up of 15 amino acids. J was trimmed by 3 bases and V by 4 bases; bases with no gene match: 4. The CDR3 region is CASSSSGRHYNEQFF. DNA for the CDR3: TGTGCCAGCAGCTCAAGCGGGAGGCACTACAATGAGCAGTTCTTC.

The chain employs TRBV7-8 and TRBJ1-2; a possible D gene is TRBD1 (6 bases). V was cut by 5 bases and J by 4 bases, with 14 bases left in between. CDR1 SGHVS and CDR2 FQNEAQ come from the germline V gene. This CDR3 contains 14 residues. The CDR3 DNA sequence: TGTGCCAGCAGCAAGAACAGGGCGCCCTATGGCTACACCTTC. Translated, it gives CASSKNRAPYGYTF. Combining the CDR3 with reference TRBV7-8 and TRBJ1-2 gives the whole variable domain GAGVSQSPRYKVAKRGQDVALRCDPISGHVSLFWYQQALGQGPEFLTYFQNEAQLDKSGLPSDRFFAERPEGSVSTLKIQRTQQEDSAVYLCASSKNRAPYGYTFGSGTRLTVV.

This chain connects TRBV5-1 to TRBJ1-1; a possible D gene is TRBD1 (6 bases). In germline, CDR1 is SGHRS, CDR2 YFSETQ. The V end lost 0 bases, the J end lost 4 bases, and 7 bases lay between the germline ends. CDR3 length equals 13 residues. CDR3 nucleotide sequence: TGCGCCAGCAGCTTGGACAGGGCCACTGAAGCTTTCTTT. Protein: CASSLDRATEAFF.

The rearrangement joins TRBV5-1 to TRBJ2-1; TRBD2 matches 7 bases. Germline values: CDR1 SGHRS, CDR2 YFSETQ. After removal of 0 bases from V and 4 bases from J, the junction contained 13 bases not matched to a gene. CDR3 length: 18 residues. The CDR3 here is CASSLGRGREAAYNEQFF. CDR3 nucleotides: TGCGCCAGCAGCTTGGGCCGGGGTCGGGAGGCCGCTTACAATGAGCAGTTCTTC. Full variable domain (outside the CDR3, taken from reference TRBV5-1 and TRBJ2-1): KAGVTQTPRYLIKTRGQQVTLSCSPISGHRSVSWYQQTPGQGLQFLFEYFSETQRNKGNFPGRFSGRQFSNSRSEMNVSTLELGDSALYLCASSLGRGREAAYNEQFFGPGTRLTVL.

This chain links TRBV29-1 with TRBJ2-2, with 15 nucleotides matching TRBD2. The CDR3 length is 18 residues. J lost 4 bases, V lost 4 bases, and 10 bases had no gene match. Germline CDR1 and CDR2: SQVTM and ANQGSEA. DNA for the CDR3: TGCAGCGTTGGGATCGGGACTAGCGGGAGGAGGGGCACCGGGGAGCTGTTTTTT. It yields the protein CSVGIGTSGRRGTGELFF.

The chain links TRBV5-1 to TRBJ2-1; no firm D call. The ends were cut back, 0 bases at V and 8 bases at J, with 12 bases in the middle. Germline lookup yields CDR1 SGHRS and CDR2 YFSETQ. This CDR3 region has 14 residues. The CDR3 loop is CASSLALESHEQFF. CDR3 in DNA: TGCGCCAGCAGCTTGGCCCTAGAATCCCATGAGCAGTTCTTC.

In its sample, this clone was seen a few times. The rearrangement uses TRBV29-1 and TRBJ1-4; 7 nucleotides match TRBD1. CDR3 size: 14 residues. With 8 bases clipped from V and 0 bases from J, the junction kept 6 bases outside the gene matches. The germline V gene encodes CDR1 SQVTM and CDR2 ANQGSEA. The CDR3 DNA is TGCAGCACCCGACAGGGAGCAACTAATGAAAAACTGTTTTTT. Protein: CSTRQGATNEKLFF.

This clone was counted only a few times. V and J are TRBV30 and TRBJ1-2, with no clear D. The CDR3 totals 12 residues. Per germline, CDR1 GTSNPN and CDR2 SVGIG (reference sequence). The V end lost 0 bases, the J end lost 7 bases, and 9 bases lay between the germline ends. CDR3 sequence reads: CAWSVPPGGYTF. The DNA of the CDR3 is TGTGCCTGGAGTGTACCACCGGGTGGCTACACCTTC.

This clone showed up just a few times. The chain combines TRBV6-5 with TRBJ2-4; D is possibly TRBD1 (6 bases). There are 11 residues in the CDR3. V lost 5 bases, J lost 16 bases, and 15 bases lay in between. CDR1 and CDR2 (germline): MNHEY, SVGAGI. The CDR3 protein is CASSLHRVLYF. For the CDR3, the DNA is TGTGCCAGCAGTCTCCACAGGGTTCTCTACTTC.

This chain joins TRBV19 and TRBJ2-3; 10 bases agree with TRBD2. This CDR3 contains 14 residues. V lost 10 bases and J lost 2; bases outside the gene matches: 6. Germline CDR1 LNHDA, CDR2 SQIVND (reference sequence). The CDR3, as DNA: TGTGCCACCCTAGCGGGAGCGTACACAGATACGCAGTATTTT. This translates into CATLAGAYTDTQYF.